This section outlines one T cell receptor beta chain sequence together with its context. These data originate in a study of follicular helper T cells after annual influenza vaccination. Whole-study context: Some donors were sampled over the 2013-2014, 2014-2015 and 2015-2016 vaccinations.

Method: immunoSEQ multiplex PCR; TCRdb's copy keeps in-frame clones and lacks some. The profile covers some 9,800 clones, with roughly 80% appearing a single time and more than 1.5% taken by the ten largest. Time point meaning: 2015-2016 season, pre-vaccination. This receptor was taken from an adult who received the influenza vaccine. The specimen comprised CXCR5+ CD38- circulating T follicular helper cells from blood, sampled on the day of influenza vaccination. Subset denoted: circulating Tfh, non-naive CD4+CXCR5+PD-1+ (ICOS+CD38+ or ICOS-CD38-).

The CDR3 is CASSSVFFSYNEQFF. The CDR3 bases are TGTGCCAGCAGTTCAGTTTTTTTCTCCTACAATGAGCAGTTCTTC. The chain recombines TRBV28 with TRBJ2-1; D is unclear. Deletions cut 4 bases from V and 0 bases from J, with 10 bases between. There are 15 residues in the CDR3. Germline V gene lookup returns CDR1 MDHEN and CDR2 SYDVKM.